The 12 T cell receptor beta chains listed next were all sequenced from one sample in a study of a mutant IDH1 vaccine in newly diagnosed glioma. As for time point: baseline, week 1 (first vaccination visit). Treatment noted: pre-vaccination baseline after standard-of-care therapy. TCRdb's copy holds only in-frame clones and misses some; the assay was immunoSEQ multiplex PCR. The repertoire holds tens of thousands of clones, with approximately 80% as singletons. The starting material was PBMCs, obtained from a glioma patient treated with radiotherapy, temozolomide or both. These receptor sequences come from a woman in her thirties or forties with glioma.

The CDR3 spells CASRLSGPLHF. CDR3 nucleotide sequence: TGTGCCAGCCGGTTATCGGGTCCCCTCCACTTT. V usage is TRBV25-1 and J usage is TRBJ1-6; no clear D. The V end lost 8 bases, the J end lost 13 bases, and 12 bases lay between the germline ends. CDR3 length equals 11 residues. The germline CDR1 and CDR2 sequences are MGHDK and SYGVNS.

This clone showed up just once. The genes are TRBV5-8 and TRBJ2-3; D is undetermined. This CDR3 spans 12 amino acids. Trimming cost V 6 bases and J 2 bases, with 7 bases left between them. CDR1 is SGHTS and CDR2 is YDEGEE in the germline V gene. The CDR3 region has the DNA TGTGCCAGCACCTGGATCACAGATACGCAGTATTTT. Amino acid sequence: CASTWITDTQYF.

This clone appeared a few times. The J gene is TRBJ1-5, the V gene TRBV2, with D possibly matching TRBD1 (5 bases). The V gene lost 5 bases and the J gene lost 4 bases, with 6 bases spanning the gap. The CDR3 length is 12 residues. Germline V gene data show CDR1 as SNHLY and CDR2 as FYNNEI. CDR3 coding DNA: TGTGCCAGCAGTCGACAGAATCAGCCCCAGCATTTT. This gives the protein CASSRQNQPQHF.

CDR3 region: CAWSVDWGDTQYF. CDR3 nucleotide sequence: TGTGCCTGGAGTGTGGACTGGGGAGATACGCAGTATTTT. This chain joins TRBV30 and TRBJ2-3; possibly TRBD2 for D (5 bases). Trimming cost V 0 bases and J 5 bases, with 9 bases left between them. Germline CDR1 and CDR2: GTSNPN and SVGIG (reference sequence). This CDR3 has 13 residues.

In its sample, this clone was seen a few times. V is TRBV27 and J is TRBJ1-5; tentatively, D is TRBD1 (5 bases). Germline loops: CDR1 MNHEY, CDR2 SMNVEV (reference sequence). The CDR3 is 14 amino acids. Trimming left V 8 bases short and J 2 bases short, with 13 bases between. The DNA of the CDR3 is TGTGCCAGCGGGGGGACTCGGGGCAATCAGCCCCAGCATTTT. As protein: CASGGTRGNQPQHF.

The rearrangement links TRBV5-1 to TRBJ1-2, with 9 bases identical to TRBD1. V dropped 4 bases and J dropped 4; count of bases not matched to a gene: 11. Germline loops: CDR1 SGHRS, CDR2 YFSETQ. This CDR3 comprises 16 residues. The CDR3 DNA follows: TGCGCCAGCAGCCCCGACCGGGACAGGGTTACCTATGGCTACACCTTC. This translates into CASSPDRDRVTYGYTF.

J is TRBJ1-5 and V is TRBV6-5, with D tentatively TRBD1 (5 bases). Germline V lookup: CDR1 MNHEY, CDR2 SVGAGI. Deletions cut 7 bases from V and 0 bases from J, with 13 bases between. CDR3 length: 15 residues. Here the CDR3 reads CASKIREYSNQPQHF. The CDR3 DNA follows: TGTGCCAGCAAAATCAGGGAGTATAGCAATCAGCCCCAGCATTTT.

The V call is TRBV7-8, the J call TRBJ2-5; 8 bases map to TRBD2. Germline CDR1 is SGHVS and CDR2 is FQNEAQ. The CDR3 sequence is 17 residues long. Unmatched junction bases numbered 13, after V lost 1 base and J lost 6 bases. The CDR3 spells CASSLEGAGGYGKTQYF. The CDR3 DNA is TGTGCCAGCAGCTTAGAAGGGGCGGGGGGTTATGGAAAGACCCAGTACTTC.

The chain couples TRBV25-1 to TRBJ2-5; TRBD1 or TRBD2 may be the D gene (5 bases each). Looked up from germline, CDR1 is MGHDK and CDR2 is SYGVNS. CDR3 length: 14 amino acids. Between the trimmed V and J ends, which lost 8 bases and 5 bases, there was a span of 18 bases. In DNA, the CDR3 is TGTGCCAGCGAGGGGCCCTGGCCCCAGGAGACCCAGTACTTC. It is translated as CASEGPWPQETQYF.

CDR3 loop: CASSQTGINSPLHF. The CDR3, as DNA: TGTGCCAGCAGCCAGACAGGGATCAATTCACCCCTCCACTTT. This chain uses TRBV2 with TRBJ1-6, with 7 bases that match TRBD1. The CDR3 has 14 amino acids. CDR1 and CDR2 (germline): SNHLY, FYNNEI. Trimming cost V 6 bases and J 7 bases; bases outside gene matches: 6.

This clone was counted between two and nine times. CDR3 sequence (DNA): TGTGCCAGCAGAGGGACAGTCCCCAATCAGCCCCAGCATTTT. Translation gives CASRGTVPNQPQHF. The chain carries TRBV2 and TRBJ1-5; 7 bases map to TRBD1. Unmatched junction bases numbered 5, after V lost 6 bases and J lost 3 bases. The CDR3 is 14 amino acids. Germline V gene lookup returns CDR1 SNHLY and CDR2 FYNNEI. Based on the CDR3 plus reference TRBV2 and TRBJ1-5, the full variable domain is EPEVTQTPSHQVTQMGQEVILRCVPISNHLYFYWYRQILGQKVEFLVSFYNNEISEKSEIFDDQFSVERPDGSNFTLKIRSTKLEDSAMYFCASRGTVPNQPQHFGDGTRLSIL.

The genes are TRBV30 and TRBJ1-1; 7 bases fit TRBD1. V shed 0 bases and J 5 bases; nucleotides not matched to a gene: 9. The CDR3 extends over 15 amino acids. The V gene's germline CDR1 is GTSNPN and CDR2 SVGIG (reference sequence). The chain's CDR3 is CAWSVAGGGGTEAFF. CDR3 bases: TGTGCCTGGAGTGTCGCAGGGGGGGGAGGGACTGAAGCTTTCTTT.